The 14 T cell receptor beta chains below all came from one sample that was sequenced in a study of cytomegalovirus exposure and HLA in healthy donors. PCR involved 60 Vbeta and 13 Jbeta primers. The repertoire was sequenced with immunoSEQ multiplex PCR; TCRdb's copy has only in-frame clones and lacks some. The sample lists about 170,000 clones; around 86% were seen once. The sample taken for sequencing was PBMCs. The receptors were sampled from a male donor in good health and CMV-seronegative.

This clone was detected once. The chain couples TRBV6-5 to TRBJ1-1; TRBD1 aligns across 8 bases. V was pared by 7 bases and J by 4 bases, with 8 bases of the junction left unmatched. Germline-derived CDR1 and CDR2 are MNHEY and SVGAGI. There are 14 residues in the CDR3. The CDR3 spells CASTLTGGSTEAFF. The CDR3 coding sequence is TGTGCCAGCACCTTAACAGGGGGTTCCACTGAAGCTTTCTTT.

The table lists this clone with a count of one. This rearrangement joins TRBV4-3 to TRBJ1-2, with D perhaps matching TRBD1 (6 bases). V was clipped by 3 bases and J by 5 bases, with 16 bases between them. CDR1 LGHNA and CDR2 YSLEER come from the germline V gene. The CDR3 extends over 15 amino acids. The CDR3 loop is CASSHLNRELYGYTF. The DNA of the CDR3 is TGCGCCAGCAGCCATTTGAACAGGGAATTGTATGGCTACACCTTC.

V gene TRBV9 combines with J gene TRBJ2-1; perhaps TRBD2 as D (6 bases). The CDR3 is made up of 16 amino acids. The germline V and J ends were trimmed by 4 bases and 8 bases, with 22 bases remaining between them. From germline, CDR1 is SGDLS and CDR2 YYNGEE. DNA of the CDR3: TGTGCCAGCAGCTTACTCGACGGACTACCTATCGATGAGCAGTTCTTC. Its protein is CASSLLDGLPIDEQFF.

The chain recombines TRBV7-2 with TRBJ2-1, with a tentative D call TRBD2 (6 bases). Trimming took off 2 bases at V and 14 bases at J, with 16 bases between the two ends. The length of the CDR3 is 13 residues. Germline CDR1 is SGHTA and CDR2 is FQGNSA. As DNA, the CDR3 is TGTGCCAGCAGCTTAACTTCGCGGGAAGGGAAGTTCTTC. This translates into CASSLTSREGKFF.

The rearrangement links TRBV7-2 to TRBJ2-7, with TRBD1 matching over 9 bases. CDR1 and CDR2 from the germline V gene are SGHTA and FQGNSA. CDR3 length equals 14 residues. V lost 3 bases to trimming and J lost 4 bases; unmatched junction nucleotides: 4. The CDR3 region has the DNA TGTGCCAGCAGCTTTACAGGGGGCGGGTACGAGCAGTACTTC. Amino acids: CASSFTGGGYEQYF.

The chain links TRBV4-1 to TRBJ2-7; D is possibly TRBD2 (6 bases). The CDR3 runs to 15 residues. V gave up 0 bases and J gave up 7 bases, with 16 bases separating them. In germline, CDR1 is MGHRA, CDR2 YSYEKL. The CDR3 protein is CASSQDNFRGGEQYF. The CDR3 DNA follows: TGCGCCAGCAGCCAAGATAATTTCCGGGGAGGTGAGCAGTACTTC.

The CDR3 sequence: CASSLDIQPQHF. In nucleotides, the CDR3 is TGTGCCAGCAGCTTAGACATTCAGCCCCAGCATTTT. The chain combines TRBV7-9 with TRBJ1-5; D is ambiguous. Trimming cost V 1 base and J 6 bases, with 4 bases left between them. The CDR3 covers 12 residues. Germline assignment: CDR1 SEHNR and CDR2 FQNEAQ (reference sequence). The full variable domain, with the rest looked up from reference TRBV7-9 and TRBJ1-5, is DTGVSQNPRHKITKRGQNVTFRCDPISEHNRLYWYRQTLGQGPEFLTYFQNEAQLEKSRLLSDRFSAERPKGSFSTLEIQRTEQGDSAMYLCASSLDIQPQHFGDGTRLSIL.

This chain uses TRBV10-1 with TRBJ2-3; D uncertain. The CDR3 sequence is 14 residues long. Germline-derived CDR1 and CDR2 are WNHNN and SYGVQD (reference sequence). Trimming took 5 bases from V and 4 from J, leaving 13 bases between them. CDR3 loop: CASSKSEAPDTQYF. CDR3 DNA: TGCGCCAGCAGTAAATCCGAGGCCCCAGATACGCAGTATTTT.

V is TRBV9 and J is TRBJ1-3; D is unresolved. Germline V gives CDR1 SGDLS, CDR2 YYNGEE. V gave up 4 bases and J gave up 4 bases, with 9 bases separating them. The CDR3 contains 13 residues. The CDR3: CASSHRGGNTIYF. In DNA form, the CDR3 reads TGTGCCAGCAGCCACCGAGGGGGAAACACCATATATTTT.

The table lists this clone with a few counts. J is TRBJ2-5 and V is TRBV7-9, with D possibly matching TRBD2 (5 bases). The germline V gene encodes CDR1 SEHNR and CDR2 FQNEAQ (reference sequence). The CDR3 length is 12 residues. CDR3 in DNA: TGTGCGGGGATGGGGAGTGGAGAGACCCAGTACTTC. This translates into CAGMGSGETQYF.

The chain joins TRBV5-1 to TRBJ2-3; tentatively, D is TRBD1 or TRBD2 (5 bases each). The CDR3 loop spans 14 amino acids. Germline V lookup: CDR1 SGHRS, CDR2 YFSETQ. The V end was cut by 4 bases, the J end by 5 bases, with 14 bases between. This CDR3 reads CASSVGLGRDTQYF. Written as DNA, the CDR3 is TGCGCCAGCAGCGTGGGGCTGGGGAGAGATACGCAGTATTTT. Using reference TRBV5-1 and TRBJ2-3 for the parts outside the CDR3, the full variable domain is KAGVTQTPRYLIKTRGQQVTLSCSPISGHRSVSWYQQTPGQGLQFLFEYFSETQRNKGNFPGRFSGRQFSNSRSEMNVSTLELGDSALYLCASSVGLGRDTQYFGPGTRLTVL.

J is TRBJ2-7 and V is TRBV4-3; 8 bases are shared with TRBD2. Trimming removed 4 bases from V and 2 bases from J; junction bases left unmatched: 4. The CDR3 runs to 14 residues. In germline, CDR1 is LGHNA, CDR2 YSLEER. CDR3 DNA sequence: TGCGCCAGCAGCCTATACGGGGGGGCCTACGAGCAGTACTTC. Translation: CASSLYGGAYEQYF.

The rearrangement uses TRBV5-1 and TRBJ2-7; 7 bases align to TRBD1. J was trimmed by 3 bases and V by 3 bases; bases with no gene match: 12. The CDR3 extends over 16 amino acids. In germline, CDR1 is SGHRS, CDR2 YFSETQ. The CDR3 DNA reads TGCGCCAGCAGCTGGGGAGACAGGGATGAGGGCTACGAGCAGTACTTC. It yields the protein CASSWGDRDEGYEQYF.

This clone was seen a handful of times. The gene calls are TRBV5-1 and TRBJ1-1, with D possibly being TRBD1 (6 bases). The CDR3 length is 14 residues. Looked up from germline, CDR1 is SGHRS and CDR2 is YFSETQ. Trimming stripped 4 bases from V and 6 bases from J, with 16 bases between. CDR3 amino acids: CASSPAAGVAEAFF. DNA for the CDR3: TGCGCCAGCAGCCCGGCGGCAGGGGTCGCTGAAGCTTTCTTT.